The clone carrying this T cell receptor (beta chain) was seen a handful of times. The data derive from a study of molecular identifiers for immune sequencing clone quantification. CDR3 length: 15 amino acids. The V and J ends lost 0 bases and 1 base respectively, with 9 bases between them. Germline CDR1 LGHNA, CDR2 YNFKEQ. TCRdb itself ran the PCR reads through MiXCR, one entry per CDR3 protein. The sample carries hundreds of thousands of distinct CDR3 sequences, 24% recorded once. The sample taken for sequencing was naive CD8+ T cells from blood, with Jurkat cell RNA spiked in. Subset given: FACS-sorted CD8+CD4-CCR7+CD45RA+ naive T cells. This clonotype was obtained from a human donor in good health. Some libraries in this study had Jurkat cell RNA spiked in. V gene TRBV4-2 combines with J gene TRBJ1-1; D gene unclear. For the CDR3, the DNA is TGTGCCAGCAGCCAAGAGGAGGCGGGGAACACTGAAGCTTTCTTT. Protein sequence: CASSQEEAGNTEAFF.